The next 11 T cell receptor beta chains were all read from a single sample in a study of tumor and adjacent non-tumor tissue in lung cancer listed by TCRdb under 2018. Bulk unsorted tissue served as the source for RNA extraction, and RNA quality was assessed using a NanoDrop ND-1000 and an Agilent 2100. The protocol used for the library was multiplex PCR. Sequencing was performed on an Illumina HiSeq 2500. TCRbeta libraries were built by three rounds of nested PCR using primers (Table S4), following protocols modified from ARM-PCR. The public sequencing data were trimmed at Q25 with fastp and processed into clonotypes with MiXCR by TCRdb, which kept only in-frame beta chains. All rows with the same CDR3 protein become a single entry with the most common DNA and genes. This sample has 70,000 to 90,000 distinct CDR3 sequences in its table, and 60% to 80% of those were observed once. The biggest ten clones account for 9.5% to 15% of the sample.

Input material: lung tumor tissue. These receptors originate from a woman in her forties or fifties with non-small cell lung cancer.

The chain has TRBV29-1 and TRBJ1-3; D is uncertain. Germline CDR1 is SQVTM and CDR2 is ANQGSEA. The ends were cut back, 0 bases at V and 13 bases at J, with 16 bases in the middle. The CDR3 sequence is 13 residues long. The CDR3, as DNA: TGCAGCGTTGAAGACAACTCTGGAAACATGATATATTTT. It encodes CSVEDNSGNMIYF.

Comments on this clonotype: Relative to the germline gene, one junction end is altered; a read error may explain this. The chain has TRBV4-2 and TRBJ2-1; 9 nucleotides align to TRBD2. Germline V CDR1 and CDR2: LGHNA, YNFKEQ. The CDR3 extends over 16 amino acids. Here the CDR3 DNA reads TGTACCAGTAGCCAAGAAGAGACTAGCGGCTATAAAGAGCAGTTCTTC. Encoded protein: CTSSQEETSGYKEQFF.

Notes on this clonotype: Given a much more abundant clone one base away, this may be a read error. The chain has TRBV28 and TRBJ1-3, with TRBD1 as a possible D gene (6 bases). V lost 4 bases and J lost 6, with 13 bases in between. Germline V gene sequence: CDR1 MDHEN, CDR2 SYDVKM. CDR3 size: 14 residues. CDR3: CASSYRERVNTIYF. The CDR3 coding sequence is TGTGCCAGCAGTTACAGGGAGCGGGTAAACACCATATATTTT.

The V call is TRBV5-4, the J call TRBJ2-5; a weak D match, TRBD2 (6 bases). V lost 4 bases and J lost 6, with 22 bases in between. The CDR3 is 16 residues long. CDR1 is SGHNT and CDR2 is YYREEE in the germline V gene (reference sequence). CDR3 loop: CASSPVSLGGLKTQYF. The CDR3 nucleotides are TGTGCCAGCAGCCCAGTATCCCTCGGAGGGCTGAAGACCCAGTACTTC.

Comments on this clonotype: An end of the junction does not agree with germline; a read error may underlie this. The chain recombines TRBV6-1 with TRBJ2-2, with D perhaps matching TRBD1 (5 bases). The CDR3 consists of 14 residues. Per germline, CDR1 MNHNS and CDR2 SASEGT. Here the CDR3 DNA reads TGTGCCAACAGTGACTTACAGGTCACCTGGGAGCTGTTTTTT. Protein: CANSDLQVTWELFF.

About this clonotype: The junction shows a germline mismatch at one end, possibly a read error. CDR3 DNA sequence: TGTGCCAGCATCGTACCTATCAGCGGGAGTTACCACACCAGGGAGCTGTTTTTT. Protein product: CASIVPISGSYHTRELFF. The V gene is TRBV11-1, the J gene TRBJ2-2; 8 bases are a match to TRBD2. Germline CDR1 SGHAT, CDR2 FQDESV (reference sequence). The CDR3 is made up of 18 amino acids.

To note about this clonotype: The CDR3 does not end in the conserved phenylalanine or tryptophan, so this is likely a read error. This chain joins TRBV11-3 and TRBJ2-5; D perhaps matches TRBD2 (5 bases). The CDR3 totals 13 residues. CDR1 is SGHNT and CDR2 is YENEEA in the germline V gene. CDR3 in amino acids: CAGSFGVGEAQYI. The CDR3, as DNA: TGTGCCGGCAGCTTCGGTGTGGGAGAGGCCCAGTACATC.

There are many counts of this clonotype. J is TRBJ2-1 and V is TRBV4-1, with D possibly being TRBD1 or TRBD2 (6 bases each). Trimming stripped 4 bases from V and 6 bases from J, with 16 bases between. This CDR3 has 15 amino acids. Per the germline V gene, CDR1 is MGHRA and CDR2 is YSYEKL. CDR3 sequence (DNA): TGCGCCAGCAGCCCCGACCGGGGGCGCTCCAATGAGCAGTTCTTC. This translates into CASSPDRGRSNEQFF.

The V and J genes are TRBV6-5 and TRBJ2-5; either TRBD1 or TRBD2 may supply D (6 bases each). Per germline, CDR1 MNHEY and CDR2 SVGAGI. The CDR3 extends over 13 amino acids. CDR3 sequence (DNA): TGTTCTAGCAGCTGGGGGGCCCAAGAGACCCAGTACTTC. Its protein is CSSSWGAQETQYF.

As to this clonotype: Germline and junction disagree at one end, which may indicate a read error. J is TRBJ1-1 and V is TRBV11-1; no definite D call. Germline assignment: CDR1 SGHAT and CDR2 FQDESV (reference sequence). The CDR3 covers 14 residues. The CDR3 region is CASSLGWRYSEAIF. The CDR3 DNA is TGTGCCAGCAGCCTCGGATGGCGATACTCTGAAGCTATCTTT.

Worth noting for this clonotype: A read error may account for a junction end that differs from germline. CDR3 sequence: CARSREGGTSSNEQYF. The CDR3 nucleotides are TGTGCCAGAAGCCGGGAAGGCGGGACCTCCTCCAACGAGCAGTACTTC. This rearrangement joins TRBV5-1 to TRBJ2-7; maybe TRBD2 (6 bases). This CDR3 contains 16 residues. Germline V lookup: CDR1 SGHRS, CDR2 YFSETQ.